These 14 T cell receptor beta chains were all obtained from the same sample, sequenced in a study of shared clonotypes between healthy human individuals. The method was immunoSEQ multiplex PCR; TCRdb's version includes in-frame clones alone and lacks a portion of them. This table holds 1,500,000 or so clones, about 98.5% found once. The source material was naive CD4+ T cells sorted from blood. The sample's subset: CD45RA+ positively selected. Source of these receptors: a man younger than 40 in good health.

To note about this clone: Different DNA sequences within this sample yield the same CDR3. This rearrangement joins TRBV9 to TRBJ2-5, with a tentative D call TRBD1 (6 bases). The CDR3 spans 14 residues. The V and J ends lost 0 bases and 5 bases respectively, with 11 bases between them. Germline V gene data show CDR1 as SGDLS and CDR2 as YYNGEE. CDR3 protein: CASSVGGLQETQYF. In DNA, the CDR3 is TGTGCCAGCAGCGTAGGGGGGCTTCAGGAGACCCAGTACTTC.

The chain recombines TRBV29-1 with TRBJ1-4; D not certain. Germline V gives CDR1 SQVTM, CDR2 ANQGSEA. The CDR3 length is 11 residues. Trimming removed 4 bases at V and 5 bases at J, with 5 bases between. CDR3 nucleotide sequence: TGCAGCGTTGGTTTGAATGAAAAACTGTTTTTT. Amino acids: CSVGLNEKLFF.

V usage is TRBV28 and J usage is TRBJ2-7, with TRBD2 matching over 9 bases. This CDR3 region has 15 residues. The germline V gene encodes CDR1 MDHEN and CDR2 SYDVKM. Losses at the gene ends were 4 bases for V and 5 bases for J; bases not matched to a gene: 9. CDR3 DNA: TGTGCCAGCAGTTCCTTAGCGGGAGTTTTCCACGAGCAGTACTTC. Translated, it gives CASSSLAGVFHEQYF.

The chain employs TRBV7-7 and TRBJ1-2, with D maybe TRBD1 (5 bases). CDR3 length: 18 amino acids. V was clipped by 4 bases and J by 5 bases, with 26 bases between them. Germline V lookup: CDR1 SSHAT, CDR2 FNYEAQ (reference sequence). The CDR3 bases are TGTGCCAGCAGCTCTTACCCCGCTTGGGGCGGAGAACCTTATGGCTACACCTTC. This translates into CASSSYPAWGGEPYGYTF.

In its sample, this clone was seen once. The chain recombines TRBV9 with TRBJ2-3, with 7 bases that match TRBD1. The V and J ends lost 4 bases and 5 bases, in that order; junction bases with no gene match: 16. CDR1 is SGDLS and CDR2 is YYNGEE in the germline V gene. The CDR3 length is 17 residues. The CDR3 DNA is TGTGCCAGCAGCCCTAGACAGGCCGCACAGGGGTTAGATACGCAGTATTTT. Amino acid sequence: CASSPRQAAQGLDTQYF.

The gene calls are TRBV11-2 and TRBJ2-5; TRBD1 matches 7 bases. This CDR3 comprises 13 residues. Germline CDR1 SGHAT, CDR2 FQNNGV. The junction had 2 bases not matched to a gene; V was cut back by 3 bases and J by 4 bases. CDR3 sequence reads: CASSFEGAETQYF. CDR3 DNA: TGTGCCAGCAGCTTTGAGGGGGCAGAGACCCAGTACTTC.

The genes are TRBV7-2 and TRBJ2-1, with D tentatively TRBD1 (5 bases). V was pared by 5 bases and J by 7 bases, with 27 bases between. Germline assignment: CDR1 SGHTA and CDR2 FQGNSA. This CDR3 has 18 residues. The CDR3 bases are TGTGCCAGCAGCCTCGTATCGATCAGGGCAGGGTTCTGGAATGAGCAGTTCTTC. Translation gives CASSLVSIRAGFWNEQFF.

The gene calls are TRBV5-5 and TRBJ1-2; tentatively, D is TRBD1 (5 bases). CDR1 SGHKS and CDR2 YYEKEE come from the germline V gene (reference sequence). The CDR3 extends over 15 amino acids. Trimming shortened V by 1 base and J by 6 bases, and 16 bases separated the two germline ends. The CDR3 protein is CASSLSARGSDGYTF. The DNA for the CDR3 is TGTGCCAGCAGCTTGTCAGCCCGGGGCTCGGATGGCTACACCTTC. The variable domain in full, completed from reference TRBV5-5 and TRBJ1-2, reads DAGVTQSPTHLIKTRGQQVTLRCSPISGHKSVSWYQQVLGQGPQFIFQYYEKEERGRGNFPDRFSARQFPNYSSELNVNALLLGDSALYLCASSLSARGSDGYTFGSGTRLTVV.

The chain joins TRBV7-9 to TRBJ1-4, with unresolved D. V was cut by 5 bases and J by 8 bases, with 12 bases left in between. Germline CDR1 SEHNR, CDR2 FQNEAQ (reference sequence). The CDR3 totals 13 residues. The CDR3 bases are TGTGCCAGCAGCCCCCGTCCGTTGGAAAAACTGTTTTTT. Its translation: CASSPRPLEKLFF.

The chain recombines TRBV5-4 with TRBJ1-1; the D gene is possibly TRBD1 (5 bases). The V end lost 4 bases, the J end lost 0 bases, and 13 bases lay between the germline ends. The CDR3 contains 15 residues. Germline V gives CDR1 SGHNT, CDR2 YYREEE (reference sequence). The CDR3 protein is CASSAPGILNTEAFF. The CDR3 nucleotides read TGTGCCAGCAGCGCCCCAGGGATCCTGAACACTGAAGCTTTCTTT.

V usage is TRBV5-1 and J usage is TRBJ2-2, with D unresolved. CDR3 size: 16 residues. Trimming removed 5 bases from V and 0 bases from J, with 14 bases in between. Germline values: CDR1 SGHRS, CDR2 YFSETQ. CDR3 coding DNA: TGCGCCAGCAGGAAGTACGGAACTTCGAACACCGGGGAGCTGTTTTTT. Translated, it gives CASRKYGTSNTGELFF.

This chain links TRBV29-1 with TRBJ2-1; D is perhaps TRBD2 (6 bases). Trimming removed 6 bases from V and 7 bases from J, with 19 bases in between. Germline V lookup: CDR1 SQVTM, CDR2 ANQGSEA. The CDR3 runs to 14 residues. The DNA of the CDR3 is TGCAGCGTCTTCCCGGGACTTGATGGTAATGAGCAGTTCTTC. It yields the protein CSVFPGLDGNEQFF.

The V and J genes are TRBV11-2 and TRBJ2-7; no definite D call. Germline values: CDR1 SGHAT, CDR2 FQNNGV. This CDR3 region has 14 residues. V shed 7 bases and J shed 3 bases, with 16 bases lying between them. The CDR3 DNA sequence: TGTGCCAGCACCTCGGTACCCCAGGTCTACGAGCAGTACTTC. Its translation: CASTSVPQVYEQYF.

CDR3: CASSWGRTGPGYGYTF. The DNA for the CDR3 is TGTGCCAGCAGCTGGGGGCGGACAGGGCCAGGCTATGGCTACACCTTC. This rearrangement joins TRBV7-2 to TRBJ1-2; 8 nucleotides agree with TRBD1. Germline values: CDR1 SGHTA, CDR2 FQGNSA. V shed 4 bases and J 4 bases; nucleotides not matched to a gene: 11. This CDR3 comprises 16 residues.